This T cell receptor beta chain comes out of a study of cytomegalovirus exposure and HLA in healthy donors. This clone has just a few counts. The antigen remains unidentified. Study-wide results and limits: According to a later analysis, donors in an Asian-associated ancestry cluster reportedly had fewer N-insertions than the approximately 670-donor mean.

The V gene end was trimmed by 0 bases and the J gene end by 4 bases; junction bases not matched to a gene: 3. This CDR3 region has 15 residues. CDR1 is LGHNA, CDR2 YSLEER, per germline. The PCR used 60 Vbeta and 13 Jbeta primers. Libraries were prepared by immunoSEQ multiplex PCR; TCRdb keeps only in-frame clonotypes and omits some of them. This sample has 100,000 to 150,000 clones, with roughly four fifths found just once. The gene calls are TRBV4-3 and TRBJ1-2; 9 nucleotides line up with TRBD1. What was sequenced was PBMCs. This TCR derives from a man aged 50-60 years in good health and CMV-seronegative. The CDR3 sequence is CASSQDAQGAYGYTF. CDR3 sequence (DNA): TGCGCCAGCAGCCAAGATGCACAGGGGGCCTATGGCTACACCTTC.